This TCR beta chain was captured in a study of patients and donors after allogeneic stem cell transplantation. TCRdb re-called the RT-PCR reads through MiXCR, storing one row per CDR3 protein. The sample comprises 90,000 to 120,000 distinct CDR3 sequences, approximately 40% of which are singletons, and 27% rests with the top ten. CDR1 is SGHDT and CDR2 is YYEEEE in the germline V gene. Trimming removed 4 bases at V and 4 bases at J, with 9 bases between. This CDR3 spans 12 amino acids. The source material was blood, either unsorted or a sorted T cell fraction (not recorded which). This chain connects TRBV5-6 to TRBJ2-7; no reliable D call. This TCR was sampled from a human donor who was either an allogeneic HSCT recipient or a stem cell or donor lymphocyte infusion donor (not recorded which). It is not recorded whose cells these are; they may come from a transplant donor. The CDR3 sequence is CASSLTEYEQYF. CDR3 nucleotides: TGTGCCAGCAGCCTTACCGAGTACGAGCAGTACTTC.